A single sample gave rise to the 7 T cell receptor beta chains below, sequenced in a study of OX40 agonist ivuxolimab in advanced cancers. Here immunoSEQ multiplex PCR was the method, and the copy in TCRdb shows in-frame clones only, minus some. The table has 45,000 or so clones, approximately 91% seen once. The input for sequencing was CD4+ or CD8+ T cells sorted from blood, taken in a trial of the OX40 agonist ivuxolimab. The origin of the receptors is an adult with an advanced solid tumor such as melanoma, head and neck, liver or kidney cancer.

The CDR3 loop is CASSLVPPKWQETQYF. The CDR3 region has the DNA TGTGCCAGCAGCTTAGTGCCACCTAAGTGGCAAGAGACCCAGTACTTC. The chain uses TRBV7-6 and TRBJ2-5; the D is unclear. Germline values: CDR1 SGHVS, CDR2 FNYEAQ. Trimming took 1 base from V and 2 from J, leaving 14 bases between them. This CDR3 has 16 amino acids. Filled out from reference TRBV7-6 and TRBJ2-5, the complete variable domain reads GAGVSQSPRYKVTKRGQDVALRCDPISGHVSLYWYRQALGQGPEFLTYFNYEAQQDKSGLPNDRFSAERPEGSISTLTIQRTEQRDSAMYRCASSLVPPKWQETQYFGPGTRLLVL.

The rearrangement uses TRBV13 and TRBJ1-2; unclear D gene. Germline CDR1 is PRHDT and CDR2 is FYEKMQ (reference sequence). The germline V and J ends were trimmed by 0 bases and 7 bases, with 6 bases remaining between them. This CDR3 is built from 12 residues. CDR3 protein: CASSLGEGGYTF. The CDR3 DNA reads as TGTGCCAGCAGCTTAGGGGAGGGTGGCTACACCTTC.

The chain couples TRBV10-2 to TRBJ1-2; D gene uncertain. This CDR3 comprises 11 residues. Germline loops: CDR1 WSHSY, CDR2 SAAADI. Trimming stripped 6 bases from V and 10 bases from J, with 12 bases between. The CDR3 region has the DNA TGCGCCAGCAGCCAAGACCTGGACTACACCTTC. Its translation is CASSQDLDYTF.

There are a few counts of this clone. This chain uses TRBV7-8 with TRBJ1-1; D not certain. From germline, CDR1 is SGHVS and CDR2 FQNEAQ. Deletions cut 1 base from V and 7 bases from J, with 10 bases between. The CDR3 covers 13 residues. The CDR3 nucleotides are TGTGCCAGCAGCTTAGTACGTCTGAGTGAAGCTTTCTTT. It translates to CASSLVRLSEAFF.

V is TRBV7-8 and J is TRBJ2-3, with D unresolved. The ends were cut back, 5 bases at V and 2 bases at J, with 11 bases in the middle. This CDR3 contains 14 residues. Germline CDR1 and CDR2: SGHVS and FQNEAQ. CDR3 sequence (DNA): TGTGCCAGCAGCACCCTGGGCCCCACAGATACGCAGTATTTT. This encodes CASSTLGPTDTQYF.

V gene TRBV9 combines with J gene TRBJ2-7; 9 nucleotides match TRBD1. Germline CDR1 is SGDLS and CDR2 is YYNGEE. V lost 3 bases to trimming and J lost 3 bases; unmatched junction nucleotides: 10. CDR3 length equals 16 residues. The CDR3 DNA sequence: TGTGCCAGCAGCGAGAACGGGGACAGGGAATACTACGAGCAGTACTTC. Protein product: CASSENGDREYYEQYF.

This chain joins TRBV19 and TRBJ1-5; tentatively, D is TRBD1 (5 bases). The V gene's germline CDR1 is LNHDA and CDR2 SQIVND (reference sequence). This CDR3 region has 14 residues. V shed 3 bases and J shed 1 base, with 7 bases lying between them. The CDR3 sequence is CASSMGGSNQPQHF. The CDR3 region has the DNA TGTGCCAGTAGTATGGGGGGAAGCAATCAGCCCCAGCATTTT. Full variable domain (missing parts from reference TRBV19 and TRBJ1-5): DGGITQSPKYLFRKEGQNVTLSCEQNLNHDAMYWYRQDPGQGLRLIYYSQIVNDFQKGDIAEGYSVSREKKESFPLTVTSAQKNPTAFYLCASSMGGSNQPQHFGDGTRLSIL.